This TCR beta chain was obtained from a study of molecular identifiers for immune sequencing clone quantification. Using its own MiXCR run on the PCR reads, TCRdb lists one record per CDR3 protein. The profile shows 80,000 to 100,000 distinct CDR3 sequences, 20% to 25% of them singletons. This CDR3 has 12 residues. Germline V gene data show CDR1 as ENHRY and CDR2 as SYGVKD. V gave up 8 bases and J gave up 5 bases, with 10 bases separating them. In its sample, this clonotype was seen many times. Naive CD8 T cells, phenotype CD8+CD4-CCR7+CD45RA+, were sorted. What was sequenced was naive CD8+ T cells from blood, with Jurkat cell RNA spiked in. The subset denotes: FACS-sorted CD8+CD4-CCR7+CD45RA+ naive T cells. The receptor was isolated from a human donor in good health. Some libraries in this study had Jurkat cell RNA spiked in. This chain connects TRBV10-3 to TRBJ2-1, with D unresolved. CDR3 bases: TGTGCCATCGGGGTTAATGACAATGAGCAGTTCTTC. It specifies CAIGVNDNEQFF.